These T cell receptor beta chains were read from a single sample in a study of response to subunit inactivated influenza vaccine. One entry per CDR3 protein results from TCRdb running MiXCR on the RT-PCR reads. Seen here are about 190,000 distinct CDR3 sequences, 14% observed once, and the top ten hold roughly 24%. The sequenced sample was CD8+ T cells sorted from PBMCs, obtained about 5 days after vaccination. These receptors all come from a man over 45 who received an inactivated influenza vaccine. Each CDR3 is given without its conserved first and last residue.

V gene: TRBV7-9
CDR3 protein: ASSPNARPYGYT

V gene: TRBV20-1
CDR3 protein: SALDSWSSYEQY

V gene: TRBV6-5
CDR3 protein: ASSPEGRTQY

V gene: TRBV13
CDR3 protein: ASSPRGGRNEQY

V gene: TRBV20-1
CDR3 protein: SAQDQGTSGNTIY

V gene: TRBV11-2
CDR3 protein: ASSLDGRHVTETQY

V gene: TRBV10-2
CDR3 protein: ASSESPGDYNEQF

V gene: TRBV28
CDR3 protein: ASSLPGQGTEAF

V gene: TRBV4-2
CDR3 protein: ASSQDMGLAPRNIQY

V gene: TRBV27
CDR3 protein: ASRTSGFGGPLDEQY

V gene: TRBV29-1
CDR3 protein: SVEDPTGYGEQY

V gene: TRBV4-3
CDR3 protein: ASSQDGSANTGELF

V gene: TRBV4-2
CDR3 protein: ASSQGGGPQPQH

V gene: TRBV7-2
CDR3 protein: ASSLVASGTYEQY

V gene: TRBV7-9
CDR3 protein: ASSLWYIEPTNEKLF

V gene: TRBV20-1
CDR3 protein: SARLEKTAKNLYGYT

V gene: TRBV29-1
CDR3 protein: SVERTGVSYNEQF